A single sample is the source of the 17 T cell receptor beta chains below, sequenced in a study of cytomegalovirus exposure and HLA in healthy donors. PCR employed 60 Vbeta and 13 Jbeta primers. The protocol was immunoSEQ multiplex PCR, while the TCRdb copy is restricted to in-frame clones and leaves out a portion. This table holds roughly 140,000 clones, approximately 80% found once. The sample taken for sequencing was PBMCs. The source is a male donor in good health and CMV-seronegative.

V usage is TRBV29-1 and J usage is TRBJ1-5; no clear D. The V and J ends lost 8 bases and 0 bases respectively, with 17 bases between them. CDR3 length: 15 residues. Germline V gene sequence: CDR1 SQVTM, CDR2 ANQGSEA. The chain's CDR3 is CSPERGLSSNQPQHF. The CDR3 DNA is TGCAGCCCTGAGCGGGGTCTGTCTAGCAATCAGCCCCAGCATTTT. The whole variable domain, remainder taken from reference TRBV29-1 and TRBJ1-5, is SAVISQKPSRDICQRGTSLTIQCQVDSQVTMMFWYRQQPGQSLTLIATANQGSEATYESGFVIDKFPISRPNLTFSTLTVSNMSPEDSSIYLCSPERGLSSNQPQHFGDGTRLSIL.

The table lists this clone with a count of one. V and J are TRBV2 and TRBJ2-7; 11 bases align to TRBD2. The CDR3 has 16 residues. Germline lookup yields CDR1 SNHLY and CDR2 FYNNEI. J lost 2 bases, V lost 1 base, and 4 bases had no gene match. The CDR3 DNA is TGTGCCAGCAGTGAAGGGGCTAGCGGGGGGCCCTACGAGCAGTACTTC. Its protein is CASSEGASGGPYEQYF.

The CDR3 sequence is CASSASKGHNSPLHF. Here the CDR3 DNA reads TGTGCCAGCAGTGCCTCAAAGGGGCACAATTCACCCCTCCACTTT. The V and J genes are TRBV28 and TRBJ1-6, with D tentatively TRBD1 (5 bases). The CDR3 runs to 15 residues. V was pared by 5 bases and J by 7 bases, with 15 bases between. CDR1 and CDR2 (germline): MDHEN, SYDVKM.

V gene TRBV5-5 combines with J gene TRBJ1-5, with unresolved D. Germline loops: CDR1 SGHKS, CDR2 YYEKEE (reference sequence). The ends were cut back, 4 bases at V and 4 bases at J, with 12 bases in the middle. The CDR3 has 14 residues. The CDR3 DNA follows: TGTGCCAGCAGCGAAAAGGGAGGTAATCAGCCCCAGCATTTT. It yields the protein CASSEKGGNQPQHF.

V is TRBV5-6 and J is TRBJ1-2; D is unresolved. The CDR3 runs to 14 residues. The V and J ends lost 0 bases and 2 bases respectively, with 8 bases between them. Per the germline V gene, CDR1 is SGHDT and CDR2 is YYEEEE. The CDR3 nucleotides are TGTGCCAGCAGCTTGGACAGACGGAACTATGGCTACACCTTC. It translates to CASSLDRRNYGYTF.

The gene calls are TRBV5-1 and TRBJ1-5; 7 bases align to TRBD1. V was clipped by 0 bases and J by 3 bases; unmatched bases: 6. The CDR3 is 16 residues long. Per the germline V gene, CDR1 is SGHRS and CDR2 is YFSETQ. CDR3 loop: CASSLDGDRSNQPQHF. For the CDR3, the DNA is TGCGCCAGCAGCTTGGATGGGGACAGATCCAATCAGCCCCAGCATTTT.

The chain has TRBV18 and TRBJ1-4; D unresolved. CDR3 length equals 15 residues. The germline V gene has CDR1 KGHSH and CDR2 LQKENI. V was trimmed by 3 bases and J by 0 bases, leaving 8 bases between them. The CDR3 DNA is TGTGCCAGCTCACCTGATAGTCCAACTAATGAAAAACTGTTTTTT. Its protein product is CASSPDSPTNEKLFF.

This clone appeared once. The V call is TRBV27, the J call TRBJ2-3; the match to TRBD2 covers 11 bases. CDR1 and CDR2 from the germline V gene are MNHEY and SMNVEV (reference sequence). The CDR3 is made up of 14 amino acids. The V segment lost 4 bases and the J segment 9 bases; nucleotides outside the gene matches: 6. CDR3 loop: CASSSRLAGNTQYF. The CDR3, as DNA: TGTGCCAGCAGTTCCCGACTAGCGGGGAACACGCAGTATTTT.

The CDR3 DNA follows: TGTGCCAGCAGCTTAGGTTACAGTGAAGCTTTCTTT. Residues: CASSLGYSEAFF. The chain links TRBV7-2 to TRBJ1-1; unclear D gene. This CDR3 contains 12 residues. With 1 base removed from V and 7 bases from J, the gap between germline ends came to 7 bases. Germline-derived CDR1 and CDR2 are SGHTA and FQGNSA.

This chain connects TRBV7-6 to TRBJ2-5; D might be TRBD2 (7 bases). The CDR3 runs to 17 residues. Germline CDR1 and CDR2: SGHVS and FNYEAQ. Trimming took off 3 bases at V and 5 bases at J, with 22 bases between the two ends. The CDR3 loop is CASSFSTGGEESETQYF. CDR3 nucleotide sequence: TGTGCCAGCAGCTTTTCGACGGGGGGCGAGGAAAGTGAGACCCAGTACTTC.

The gene calls are TRBV7-2 and TRBJ2-3, with D possibly matching TRBD1 (6 bases). V lost 0 bases, J lost 3 bases, and 7 bases lay in between. Germline V lookup: CDR1 SGHTA, CDR2 FQGNSA. CDR3 size: 14 residues. The CDR3 sequence is CASSLATGTDTQYF. The CDR3 DNA reads as TGTGCCAGCAGCTTAGCCACAGGGACAGATACGCAGTATTTT.

This rearrangement joins TRBV28 to TRBJ2-7, with TRBD1 as a possible D gene (6 bases). Trimming shortened V by 6 bases and J by 3 bases, and 15 bases separated the two germline ends. This CDR3 comprises 14 residues. The germline V gene has CDR1 MDHEN and CDR2 SYDVKM. The CDR3 spells CASSYGTSGYEQYF. CDR3 nucleotide sequence: TGTGCCAGCAGCTACGGGACATCAGGCTACGAGCAGTACTTC.

The chain joins TRBV7-9 to TRBJ2-5, with D perhaps TRBD2 (5 bases). Trimming removed 2 bases at V and 0 bases at J, with 7 bases between. This CDR3 has 14 amino acids. Germline V CDR1 and CDR2: SEHNR, FQNEAQ (reference sequence). The CDR3 sequence is CASSLTGYQETQYF. For the CDR3, the DNA is TGTGCCAGCAGCTTAACGGGGTACCAAGAGACCCAGTACTTC.

A few counts support this clone. The rearrangement joins TRBV7-2 to TRBJ2-5; TRBD2 agrees at 9 bases. The V segment lost 3 bases and the J segment 2 bases; nucleotides outside the gene matches: 4. The CDR3 totals 15 residues. Germline CDR1 reads SGHTA; CDR2 reads FQGNSA. CDR3 loop: CASSLIAGGQETQYF. The CDR3 coding sequence is TGTGCCAGCAGCTTGATCGCGGGGGGGCAAGAGACCCAGTACTTC.

V usage is TRBV21-1 and J usage is TRBJ1-6; the table's TRBD1 call for D was not verified on the DNA. TRBV21-1 corresponds to a pseudogene. CDR3 length: 15 residues. The CDR3 bases are TGTGCCAGCAGCGCCCCGGACAGGGAGAATTCACCCCTCCACTTT. Translation: CASSAPDRENSPLHF.

V and J are TRBV4-1 and TRBJ2-7, with 8 bases identical to TRBD2. V shed 0 bases and J 7 bases; nucleotides not matched to a gene: 8. The CDR3 is made up of 15 amino acids. Germline assignment: CDR1 MGHRA and CDR2 YSYEKL. The CDR3 sequence: CASSQDSGTSWEQYF. The CDR3 DNA follows: TGCGCCAGCAGCCAAGATTCTGGGACTAGTTGGGAGCAGTACTTC.

V usage is TRBV7-2 and J usage is TRBJ1-5; possibly TRBD1 for D (6 bases). The length of the CDR3 is 16 residues. Germline CDR1 and CDR2: SGHTA and FQGNSA. V dropped 6 bases and J dropped 4 bases, with 19 bases sitting between them. The CDR3 DNA reads TGTGCCAGCAGTCAACAGGGAGGGTTAAGAAATCAGCCCCAGCATTTT. Its translation: CASSQQGGLRNQPQHF.